What follows are 7 T cell receptor beta chains derived from one specimen sequenced in a study of T cell responses to AZD1222 COVID-19 vaccine. Clones were sequenced by immunoSEQ multiplex PCR, and TCRdb holds only the in-frame ones, with some missing. The table includes more than 90,000 clones, 80% to 90% detected once. The sample here was peripheral blood, taken 28 days after the second AZD1222 dose. The receptor source for this set is an adult who received the AZD1222 COVID-19 vaccine.

V is TRBV19 and J is TRBJ1-1; maybe TRBD1 (6 bases). The CDR3 is 14 residues long. Looked up from germline, CDR1 is LNHDA and CDR2 is SQIVND (reference sequence). V was clipped by 5 bases and J by 4 bases, with 14 bases between them. The CDR3 is CASSRGREGTEAFF. The CDR3 nucleotides are TGTGCCAGTAGTCGGGGGCGCGAGGGCACTGAAGCTTTCTTT.

V is TRBV15 and J is TRBJ2-5, with D possibly matching TRBD2 (7 bases). The CDR3 spans 15 residues. Germline V CDR1 and CDR2: LNHNV, YYDKDF (reference sequence). V was shortened by 0 bases and J by 5 bases, with 13 bases between the two germline ends. The CDR3 region is CATSREGGPGETQYF. The CDR3 region has the DNA TGTGCCACCAGCAGAGAGGGGGGGCCTGGGGAGACCCAGTACTTC.

This clone was observed a handful of times. One end of the junction is discordant with germline, which a read error may explain. The chain couples TRBV12-3 or TRBV12-4 to TRBJ1-2, with D hard to call. This CDR3 is 13 amino acids long. The CDR3 loop is CASSFLRSYGYTF. The DNA for the CDR3 is TGCGCCAGCAGTTTTCTCAGGTCCTATGGCTACACCTTC.

The V gene is TRBV7-3, the J gene TRBJ1-1, with 9 bases aligning to TRBD1. Per germline, CDR1 SGHTA and CDR2 FQGTGA. J was trimmed by 6 bases and V by 5 bases; bases with no gene match: 7. This CDR3 region has 14 residues. As DNA, the CDR3 is TGTGCCAGCAGCCCGACACAGGGGGCGGCTGAAGCTTTCTTT. Its protein is CASSPTQGAAEAFF.

The rearrangement links TRBV5-1 to TRBJ1-1; D gene ambiguous. Trimming pared 6 bases from V and 5 bases from J, leaving 20 bases between. This CDR3 has 15 residues. Germline V gene sequence: CDR1 SGHRS, CDR2 YFSETQ. The CDR3 nucleotides read TGCGCCAGCACCCCCGGGGAGTTTGGGAGAACTGAAGCTTTCTTT. It encodes CASTPGEFGRTEAFF.

The V gene is TRBV4-3, the J gene TRBJ2-7; weak D call: TRBD1 (6 bases). Germline assignment: CDR1 LGHNA and CDR2 YSLEER. The CDR3 has 17 residues. V lost 0 bases, J lost 3 bases, and 18 bases lay in between. In DNA form, the CDR3 reads TGCGCCAGCAGCCAAGATCCGGCTGGGGGCCTCCTCTACGAGCAGTACTTC. Protein product: CASSQDPAGGLLYEQYF.

The V and J genes are TRBV2 and TRBJ2-2, with 8 positions matching TRBD1. In germline, CDR1 is SNHLY, CDR2 FYNNEI. Germline trimming cut 6 bases from V and 3 bases from J; bases unmatched to any gene: 3. The CDR3 covers 14 residues. As DNA, the CDR3 is TGTGCCAGCAGGGACAGGGCGGACACCGGGGAGCTGTTTTTT. Its protein product is CASRDRADTGELFF. Full variable domain (missing parts from reference TRBV2 and TRBJ2-2): EPEVTQTPSHQVTQMGQEVILRCVPISNHLYFYWYRQILGQKVEFLVSFYNNEISEKSEIFDDQFSVERPDGSNFTLKIRSTKLEDSAMYFCASRDRADTGELFFGEGSRLTVL.